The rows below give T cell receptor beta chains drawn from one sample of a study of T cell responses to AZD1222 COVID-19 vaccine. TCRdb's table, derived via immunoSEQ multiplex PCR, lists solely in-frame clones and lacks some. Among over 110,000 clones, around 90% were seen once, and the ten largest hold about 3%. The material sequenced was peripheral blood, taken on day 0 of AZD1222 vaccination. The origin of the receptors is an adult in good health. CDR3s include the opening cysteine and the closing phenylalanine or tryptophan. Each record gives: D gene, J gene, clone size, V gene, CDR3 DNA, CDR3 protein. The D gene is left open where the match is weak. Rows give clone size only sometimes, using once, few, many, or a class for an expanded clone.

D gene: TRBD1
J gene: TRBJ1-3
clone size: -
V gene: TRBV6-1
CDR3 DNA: TGTGCCAGCAGTGACCTTAAGGGACAGGTCTCTGGAAACACCATATATTTT
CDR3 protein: CASSDLKGQVSGNTIYF

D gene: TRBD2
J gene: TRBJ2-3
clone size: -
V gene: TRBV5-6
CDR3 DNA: TGTGCCAGCAGCTTGGAATCGGGAGGGTACGTGACAGATACGCAGTATTTT
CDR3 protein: CASSLESGGYVTDTQYF

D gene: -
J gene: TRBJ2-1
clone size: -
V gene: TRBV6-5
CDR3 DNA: TGTGCCAGCAGTAGATTTGATGAGCAGTTCTTC
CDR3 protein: CASSRFDEQFF

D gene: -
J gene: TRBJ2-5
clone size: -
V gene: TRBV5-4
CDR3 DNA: TGTGCCAGCAGCTTGGGAGCGGAGACCCAGTACTTC
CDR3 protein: CASSLGAETQYF

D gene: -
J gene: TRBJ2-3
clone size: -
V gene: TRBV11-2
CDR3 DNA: TGTGCCAGCAGCTTAGGGACCGATACGCAGTATTTT
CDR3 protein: CASSLGTDTQYF

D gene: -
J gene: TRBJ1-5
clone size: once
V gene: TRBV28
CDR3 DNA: TGTGCCAGCCAACCTAACAATCAGCCCCAGCATTTT
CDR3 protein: CASQPNNQPQHF

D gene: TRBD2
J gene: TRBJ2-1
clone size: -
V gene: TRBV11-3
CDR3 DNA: TGTGCCAGCAGCACCTCAGCGGGAGAGGGGAATGAGCAGTTCTTC
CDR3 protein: CASSTSAGEGNEQFF

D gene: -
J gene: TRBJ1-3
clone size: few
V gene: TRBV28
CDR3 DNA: TGTGCCAGCAGTTTCCCAGGGGCCGGAAACACCATATATTTT
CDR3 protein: CASSFPGAGNTIYF

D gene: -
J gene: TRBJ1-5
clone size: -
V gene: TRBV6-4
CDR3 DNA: TGTGCCAGCCCGATTCAGCCCCAGCATTTT
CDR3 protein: CASPIQPQHF

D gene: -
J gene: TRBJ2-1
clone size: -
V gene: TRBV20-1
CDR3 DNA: TGCAGTGCTAGGGGGGACAATGAGCAGTTCTTC
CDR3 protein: CSARGDNEQFF

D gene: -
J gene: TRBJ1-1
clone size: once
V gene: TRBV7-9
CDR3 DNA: TGTGCCAGCAGCAAGGGGAAGGGCACTGAAGCTTTCTTT
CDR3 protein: CASSKGKGTEAFF

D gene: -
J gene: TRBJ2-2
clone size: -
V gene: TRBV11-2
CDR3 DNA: TGTGCCAGCAGCTCGGCTCCTCATTCACCCGGGGAGCTGTTTTTT
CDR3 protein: CASSSAPHSPGELFF

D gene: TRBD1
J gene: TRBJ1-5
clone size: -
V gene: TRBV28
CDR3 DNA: TGTGCCAGCAGCCCAGGGGGGGGCAATCAGCCCCAGCATTTT
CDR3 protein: CASSPGGGNQPQHF

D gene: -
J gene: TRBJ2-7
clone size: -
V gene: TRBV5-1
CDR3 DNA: TGCGCCAGCAGCTTGGAAGTCCAGGCCCCCGAGCAGTACTTC
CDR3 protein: CASSLEVQAPEQYF

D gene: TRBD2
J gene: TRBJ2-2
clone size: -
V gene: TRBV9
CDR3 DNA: TGTGCCAGCAGCCCGTCTGGCGGGGGTGTGGCCGGGGAGCTGTTTTTT
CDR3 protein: CASSPSGGGVAGELFF

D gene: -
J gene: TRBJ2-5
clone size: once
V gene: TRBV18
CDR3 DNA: TGTGCCAGCTCACAGGGGACCCAGTACTTC
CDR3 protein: CASSQGTQYF

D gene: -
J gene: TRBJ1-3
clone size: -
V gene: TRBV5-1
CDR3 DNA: TGCGCCAGCAGCCCGGGGCCCCGCAGCTCTGGAAACACCATATATTTT
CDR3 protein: CASSPGPRSSGNTIYF

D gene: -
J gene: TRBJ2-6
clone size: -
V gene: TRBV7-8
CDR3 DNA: TGTGCCAGCAGTGAACAAGTGGGATCCTCTGGGGCCAACGTCCTGACTTTC
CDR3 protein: CASSEQVGSSGANVLTF

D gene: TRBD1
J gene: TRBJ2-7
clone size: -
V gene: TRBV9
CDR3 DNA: TGTGCCAGCAAAGGGACAGGGTTATACGAGCAGTACTTC
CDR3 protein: CASKGTGLYEQYF

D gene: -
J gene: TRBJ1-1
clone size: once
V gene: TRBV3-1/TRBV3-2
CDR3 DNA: TGTGCCAGCAGCCAGGGTCGGCACACTGAAGCTTTCTTT
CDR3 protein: CASSQGRHTEAFF

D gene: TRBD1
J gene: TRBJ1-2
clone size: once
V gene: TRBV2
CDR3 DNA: TGTGCCAGCCGAAGGGACAGGAACTATGGCTACACCTTC
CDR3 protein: CASRRDRNYGYTF

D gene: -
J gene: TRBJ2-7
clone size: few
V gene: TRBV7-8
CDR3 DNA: TGTGCCAGCAGCTTAGCGCTCGACGGCTACCCCCCGTACTTC
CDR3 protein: CASSLALDGYPPYF

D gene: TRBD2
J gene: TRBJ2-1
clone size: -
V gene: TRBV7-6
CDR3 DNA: TGTGCCAGCAGCAAATCTAGCGGGAGCTCCTACAATGAGCAGTTCTTC
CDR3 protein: CASSKSSGSSYNEQFF

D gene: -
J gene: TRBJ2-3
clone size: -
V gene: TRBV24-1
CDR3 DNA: TGTGCCACCAGTGATTCTAGGACGAACACAGATACGCAGTATTTT
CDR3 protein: CATSDSRTNTDTQYF

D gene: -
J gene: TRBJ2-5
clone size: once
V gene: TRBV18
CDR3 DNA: TGTGCCAGCGCAGGCGGTGGGACTGAGGAGACCCAGTACTTC
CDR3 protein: CASAGGGTEETQYF

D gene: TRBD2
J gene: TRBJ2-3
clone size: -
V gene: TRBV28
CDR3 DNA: TGTGCCAGCAGTTCCCAACTAGCGGGGGTCGCACTTACAGATACGCAGTATTTT
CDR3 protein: CASSSQLAGVALTDTQYF

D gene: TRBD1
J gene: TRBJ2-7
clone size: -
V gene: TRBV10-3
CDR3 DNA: TGTGCCATCTCCCGGGGAGGGGACAGGGACTACGAGCAGTACTTC
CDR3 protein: CAISRGGDRDYEQYF

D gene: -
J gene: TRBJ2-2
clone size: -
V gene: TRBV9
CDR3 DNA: TGTGCCAGCAGCGTAGCTCCCCCGGGAATTGGCACCGGGGAGCTGTTTTTT
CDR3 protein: CASSVAPPGIGTGELFF

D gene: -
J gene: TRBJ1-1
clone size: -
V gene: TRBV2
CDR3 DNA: TGTGCCAGCAGTGCCGAGGGAGACACTGAAGCTTTCTTT
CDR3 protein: CASSAEGDTEAFF

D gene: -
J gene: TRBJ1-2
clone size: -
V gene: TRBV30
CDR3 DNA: TGTGCCTGGCGGAAAGCGACAGGCAGCCGCCTGGATGGCTACACCTTC
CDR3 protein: CAWRKATGSRLDGYTF

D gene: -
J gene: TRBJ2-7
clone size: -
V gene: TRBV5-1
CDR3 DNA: TGCGCCAGCAGCGTAGACGGTGCAGCCTACGAGCAGTACTTC
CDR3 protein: CASSVDGAAYEQYF

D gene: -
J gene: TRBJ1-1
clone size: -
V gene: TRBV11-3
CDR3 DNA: TGTGCCAGCAGCTCCAGGGGAGGGACCCCCGAGATTGAAGCTTTCTTT
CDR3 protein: CASSSRGGTPEIEAFF

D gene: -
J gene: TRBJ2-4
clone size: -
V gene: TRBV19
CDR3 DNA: TGTGCCAGTATAGGCGTAGCCAAAAACATTCAGTACTTC
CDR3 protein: CASIGVAKNIQYF

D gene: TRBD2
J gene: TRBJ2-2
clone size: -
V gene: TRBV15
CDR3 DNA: TGTGCCACCAGCGGATCTATAGCGGGGGGAAACACCGGGGAGCTGTTTTTT
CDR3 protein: CATSGSIAGGNTGELFF

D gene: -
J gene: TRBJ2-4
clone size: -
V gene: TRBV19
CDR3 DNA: TGTGCCAGTAGTGGGGGGCCCGCCGGGATTCAGTACTTC
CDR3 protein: CASSGGPAGIQYF

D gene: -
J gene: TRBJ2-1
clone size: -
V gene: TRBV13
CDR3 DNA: TGTGCCAGCAGTCACTCACCGAAGGGGCCCCCGGGGAATGAGCAGTTCTTC
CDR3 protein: CASSHSPKGPPGNEQFF

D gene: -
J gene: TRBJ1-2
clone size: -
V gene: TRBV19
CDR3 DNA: TGTGCCAGTAACCCGGACAGCTTCTATGGCTACACCTTC
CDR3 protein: CASNPDSFYGYTF

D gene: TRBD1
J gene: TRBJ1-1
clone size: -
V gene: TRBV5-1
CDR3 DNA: TGCGCCAGCAGCCTAAAGGGACAGGGGACTGAAGCTTTCTTT
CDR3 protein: CASSLKGQGTEAFF

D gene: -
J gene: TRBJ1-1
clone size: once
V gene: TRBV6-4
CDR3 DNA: TGTGCCAGCAGTCTTTGGATGAACACTGAAGCTTTCTTT
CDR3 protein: CASSLWMNTEAFF

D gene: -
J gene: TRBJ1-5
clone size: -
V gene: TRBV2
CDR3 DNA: TGTGCCAGCAGTGTCGGTTATAGCAATCAGCCCCAGCATTTT
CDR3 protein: CASSVGYSNQPQHF

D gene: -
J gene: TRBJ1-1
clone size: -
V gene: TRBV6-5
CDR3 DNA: TGTGCCAGCAGTCTCGCAGGACCGTTTCTCTCTGAAGCTTTCTTT
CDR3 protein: CASSLAGPFLSEAFF

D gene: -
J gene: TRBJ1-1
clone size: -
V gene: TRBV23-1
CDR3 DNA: TGCGCCAGCAGTCGTACGGCCACTGAAGCTTTCTTT
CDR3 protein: CASSRTATEAFF

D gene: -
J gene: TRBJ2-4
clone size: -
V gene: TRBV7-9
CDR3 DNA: TGTGCCAGCAGCTTAGACAGCAAAATTCAGTACTTC
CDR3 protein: CASSLDSKIQYF

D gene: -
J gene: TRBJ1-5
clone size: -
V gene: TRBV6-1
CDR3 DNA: TGTGCCAGCAGTGACAGACCATTTCTCGGTCAGCCCCAGCATTTT
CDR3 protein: CASSDRPFLGQPQHF

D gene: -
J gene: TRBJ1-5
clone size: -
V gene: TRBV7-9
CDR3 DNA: TGTGCCAGCAGCCTTCCCGAGGAAAATCAGCCCCAGCATTTT
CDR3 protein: CASSLPEENQPQHF

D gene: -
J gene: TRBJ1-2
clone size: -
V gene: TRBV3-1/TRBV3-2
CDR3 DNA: TGTGCCAGCAGCCACCGGGGAACCGATGGCTACACCTTC
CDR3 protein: CASSHRGTDGYTF

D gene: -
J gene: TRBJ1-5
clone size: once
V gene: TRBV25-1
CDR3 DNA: TGTGCCAGCAGCCGACCGAAGGGGGTTCAGCCCCAGCATTTT
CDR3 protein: CASSRPKGVQPQHF

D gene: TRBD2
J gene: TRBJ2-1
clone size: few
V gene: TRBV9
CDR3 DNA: TGTGCCAGCAGCCCCCGTAGGGCGGGAGGCCCAAACAATGAGCAGTTCTTC
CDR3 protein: CASSPRRAGGPNNEQFF